Included here is one TCR beta chain sequence, with context. This sample was included in a study of blood T cells in healthy people across ages. Per sample, a minimum of 6 million PBMCs were isolated. Germline V gene sequence: CDR1 SGHAT, CDR2 FQDESV (reference sequence). V lost 5 bases, J lost 0 bases, and 10 bases lay in between. This CDR3 is 14 amino acids long. Next came a second PCR, run for about 7 to 12 cycles, which used a sample-barcoded 5' primer along with a J-beta primer mix. TCRdb reprocessed the 5' RACE reads with MiXCR, giving one entry per CDR3 protein. The table lists fewer than 900,000 distinct CDR3 sequences, about half of them singletons, with roughly 30% in the top ten.

The sequenced sample was blood. The chain combines TRBV11-1 with TRBJ1-1; D unresolved. The sequence was obtained from a woman aged 55 to 70 in good health. CDR3: CASSADGLNTEAFF. In DNA form, the CDR3 reads TGTGCCAGCAGCGCGGACGGGTTGAACACTGAAGCTTTCTTT.